In this sample, the clone carrying this T cell receptor beta chain turned up a few times. As yet, its antigen is unknown. The data are from a study of CD8+ T cells in alopecia areata. About the research overall: Twice a day, 5 to 10 mg of oral tofacitinib was administered to treated patients. Study results and caveats: Whereas mice showed it more clearly, TCR sharing across patients was murkier, possibly because of HLA.

RNA was isolated and reverse transcribed to cDNA, the sequencing template. Assay: immunoSEQ multiplex PCR; the TCRdb copy retains only in-frame clones and omits some. The sample consists of about 150,000 clones, roughly 50% of them appearing once. CDR3 length: 14 residues. Per germline, CDR1 SEHNR and CDR2 FQNEAQ (reference sequence). Trimming at V came to 8 bases and at J to 2 bases, leaving 7 bases not matched to a gene. The chain couples TRBV7-9 to TRBJ2-3; TRBD2 aligns across 7 bases. The sample taken for sequencing was CD4+ T cells sorted from blood. The receptor comes from a human donor with alopecia areata. CDR3 nucleotide sequence: TGTGCCAGCGTGAGACTAGCTTACACAGATACGCAGTATTTT. Protein product: CASVRLAYTDTQYF.